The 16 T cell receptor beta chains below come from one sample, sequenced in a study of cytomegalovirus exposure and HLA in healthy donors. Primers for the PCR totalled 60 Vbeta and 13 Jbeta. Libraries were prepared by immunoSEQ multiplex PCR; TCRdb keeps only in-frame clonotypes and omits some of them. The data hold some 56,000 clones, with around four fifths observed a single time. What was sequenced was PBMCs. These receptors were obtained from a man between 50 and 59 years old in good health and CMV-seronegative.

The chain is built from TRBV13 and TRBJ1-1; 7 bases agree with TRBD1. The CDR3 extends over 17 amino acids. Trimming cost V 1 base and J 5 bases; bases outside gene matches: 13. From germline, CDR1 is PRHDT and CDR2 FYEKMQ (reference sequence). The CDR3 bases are TGTGCCAGCAGCTTAGCGGGGACAGCCCAGGGAACTACTGAAGCTTTCTTT. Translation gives CASSLAGTAQGTTEAFF. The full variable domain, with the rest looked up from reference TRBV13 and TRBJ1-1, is AAGVIQSPRHLIKEKRETATLKCYPIPRHDTVYWYQQGPGQDPQFLISFYEKMQSDKGSIPDRFSAQQFSDYHSELNMSSLELGDSALYFCASSLAGTAQGTTEAFFGQGTRLTVV.

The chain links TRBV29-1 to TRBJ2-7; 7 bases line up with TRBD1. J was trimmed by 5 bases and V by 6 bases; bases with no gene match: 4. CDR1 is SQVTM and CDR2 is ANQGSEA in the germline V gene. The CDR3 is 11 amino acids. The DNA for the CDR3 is TGCAGCGTGAGACAGGGAAACGAGCAGTACTTC. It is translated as CSVRQGNEQYF.

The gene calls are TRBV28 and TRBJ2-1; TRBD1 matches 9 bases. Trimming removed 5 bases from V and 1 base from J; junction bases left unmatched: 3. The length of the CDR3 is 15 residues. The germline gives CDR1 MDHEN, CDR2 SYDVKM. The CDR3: CASSRQGVSYNEQFF. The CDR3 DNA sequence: TGTGCCAGCAGTCGACAGGGGGTGTCCTACAATGAGCAGTTCTTC.

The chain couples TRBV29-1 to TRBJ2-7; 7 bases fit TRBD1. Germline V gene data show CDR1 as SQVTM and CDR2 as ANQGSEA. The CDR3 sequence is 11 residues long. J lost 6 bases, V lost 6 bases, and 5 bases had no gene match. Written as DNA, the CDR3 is TGCAGCGTCGTAGGACAGGCCGAGCAGTACTTC. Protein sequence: CSVVGQAEQYF.

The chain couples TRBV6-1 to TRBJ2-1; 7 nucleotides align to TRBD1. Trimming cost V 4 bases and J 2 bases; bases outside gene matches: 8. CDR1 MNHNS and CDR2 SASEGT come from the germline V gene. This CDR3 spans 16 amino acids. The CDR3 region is CASSASTGSAYNEQFF. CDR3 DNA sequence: TGTGCCAGCAGTGCATCGACAGGGAGCGCCTACAATGAGCAGTTCTTC.

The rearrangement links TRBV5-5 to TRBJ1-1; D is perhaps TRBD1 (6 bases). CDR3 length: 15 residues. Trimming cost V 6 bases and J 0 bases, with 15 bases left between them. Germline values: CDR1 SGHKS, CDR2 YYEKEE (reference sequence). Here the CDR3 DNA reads TGTGCCAGCACACATCGGGGGGACATGAACACTGAAGCTTTCTTT. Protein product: CASTHRGDMNTEAFF.

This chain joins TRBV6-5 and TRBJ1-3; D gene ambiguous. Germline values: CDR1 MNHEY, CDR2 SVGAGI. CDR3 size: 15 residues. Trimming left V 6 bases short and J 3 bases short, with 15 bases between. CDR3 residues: CASSQTPGYGNTIYF. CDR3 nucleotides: TGTGCCAGCAGCCAAACCCCAGGCTATGGAAACACCATATATTTT.

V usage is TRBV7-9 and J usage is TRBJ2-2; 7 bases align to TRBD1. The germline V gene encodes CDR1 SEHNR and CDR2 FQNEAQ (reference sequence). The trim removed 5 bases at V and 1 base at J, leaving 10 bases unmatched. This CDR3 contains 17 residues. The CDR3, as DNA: TGTGCCAGCAGCGCACAGCCAGGGGGTTTGAACACCGGGGAGCTGTTTTTT. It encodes CASSAQPGGLNTGELFF.

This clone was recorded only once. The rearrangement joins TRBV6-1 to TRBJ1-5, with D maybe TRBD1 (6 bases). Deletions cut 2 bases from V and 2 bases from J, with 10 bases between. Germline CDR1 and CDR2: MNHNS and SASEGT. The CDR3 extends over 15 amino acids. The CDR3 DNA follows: TGTGCCAGCAGTGAACAGGGGAATGGCAATCAGCCCCAGCATTTT. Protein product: CASSEQGNGNQPQHF.

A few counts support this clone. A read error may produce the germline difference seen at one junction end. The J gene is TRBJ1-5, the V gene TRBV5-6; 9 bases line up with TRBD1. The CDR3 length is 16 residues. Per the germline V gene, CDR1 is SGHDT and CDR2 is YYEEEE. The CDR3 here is CASSLGTGKFGQHQHF. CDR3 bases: TGTGCCAGCAGCTTAGGGACAGGGAAGTTCGGGCAGCACCAGCATTTT. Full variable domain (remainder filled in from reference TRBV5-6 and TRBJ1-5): DAGVTQSPTHLIKTRGQQVTLRCSPKSGHDTVSWYQQALGQGPQFIFQYYEEEERQRGNFPDRFSGHQFPNYSSELNVNALLLGDSALYLCASSLGTGKFGQHQHFGDGTRLSIL.

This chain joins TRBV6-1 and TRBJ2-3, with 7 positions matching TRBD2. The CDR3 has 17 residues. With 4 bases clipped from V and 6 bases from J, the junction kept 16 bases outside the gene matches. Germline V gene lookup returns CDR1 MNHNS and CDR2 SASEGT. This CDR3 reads CASSALSGTQLGDTQYF. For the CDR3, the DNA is TGTGCCAGCAGTGCCTTAAGCGGGACCCAGCTTGGGGATACGCAGTATTTT.

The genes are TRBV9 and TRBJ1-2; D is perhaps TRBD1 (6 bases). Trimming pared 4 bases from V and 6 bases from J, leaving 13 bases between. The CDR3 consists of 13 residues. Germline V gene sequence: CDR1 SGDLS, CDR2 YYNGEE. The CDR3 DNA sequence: TGTGCCAGCAGCAACAGGGTGAGGAATGGCTACACCTTC. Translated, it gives CASSNRVRNGYTF.

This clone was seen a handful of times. The CDR3 sequence is CASSGDRGPYEQYF. The CDR3 coding sequence is TGCGCCAGCAGCGGGGACAGGGGGCCCTACGAGCAGTACTTC. This chain connects TRBV5-1 to TRBJ2-7, with TRBD1 matching over 12 bases. V was pared by 4 bases and J by 2 bases, with 1 base of the junction left unmatched. The CDR3 contains 14 residues. Germline CDR1 SGHRS, CDR2 YFSETQ.

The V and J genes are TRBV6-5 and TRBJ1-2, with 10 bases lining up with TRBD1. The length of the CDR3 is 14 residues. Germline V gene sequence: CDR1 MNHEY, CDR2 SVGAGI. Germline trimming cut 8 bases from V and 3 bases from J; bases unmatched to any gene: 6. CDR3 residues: CASGRTGGHYGYTF. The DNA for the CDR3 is TGTGCCAGCGGTCGGACAGGGGGTCACTATGGCTACACCTTC.

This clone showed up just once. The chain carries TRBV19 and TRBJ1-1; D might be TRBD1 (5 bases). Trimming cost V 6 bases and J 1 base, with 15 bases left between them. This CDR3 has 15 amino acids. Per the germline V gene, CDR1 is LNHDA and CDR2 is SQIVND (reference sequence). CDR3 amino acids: CASRTGRQRNTEAFF. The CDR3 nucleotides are TGTGCCAGTAGAACCGGACGACAGAGGAACACTGAAGCTTTCTTT. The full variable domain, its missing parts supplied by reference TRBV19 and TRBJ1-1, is DGGITQSPKYLFRKEGQNVTLSCEQNLNHDAMYWYRQDPGQGLRLIYYSQIVNDFQKGDIAEGYSVSREKKESFPLTVTSAQKNPTAFYLCASRTGRQRNTEAFFGQGTRLTVV.

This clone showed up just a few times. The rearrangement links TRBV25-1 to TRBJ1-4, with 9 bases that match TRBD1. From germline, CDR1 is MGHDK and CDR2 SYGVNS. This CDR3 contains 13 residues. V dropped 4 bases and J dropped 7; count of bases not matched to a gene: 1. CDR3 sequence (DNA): TGTGCCAGCAGTGGGACAGGGGTTGAAAAACTGTTTTTT. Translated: CASSGTGVEKLFF.